These 9 T cell receptor beta chains were sequenced from one sample in a study of T cell repertoires in cytomegalovirus infection. TCRdb re-derived calls from the reads in MiXCR, one entry per CDR3 protein. The data show fewer than 300,000 distinct CDR3 sequences, around 25% seen once. The sequenced material came from PBMCs. Receptor source: a human donor in good health (CMV status not recorded). Some clones in this sample may be carry-over from other donors' samples.

This chain links TRBV28 with TRBJ2-7; D is perhaps TRBD2 (7 bases). There are 13 residues in the CDR3. Germline assignment: CDR1 MDHEN and CDR2 SYDVKM. V was pared by 5 bases and J by 9 bases, with 17 bases between. As DNA, the CDR3 is TGTGCCAGCAGTGCAGTCGGGGGGCCGGGGCAGTACTTC. It translates to CASSAVGGPGQYF.

This clonotype was seen only a few times. This chain connects TRBV6-6 to TRBJ2-6; 7 nucleotides agree with TRBD1. Trimming cost V 5 bases and J 7 bases; bases outside gene matches: 5. Germline V gene sequence: CDR1 MNHNY, CDR2 SVGAGI (reference sequence). CDR3 length: 14 amino acids. CDR3: CASSNRGPANVLTF. Here the CDR3 DNA reads TGTGCCAGCAGTAACAGGGGTCCTGCCAACGTCCTGACTTTC.

This clonotype was observed a few times. The chain couples TRBV5-4 to TRBJ2-4; 7 nucleotides line up with TRBD2. Germline V lookup: CDR1 SGHNT, CDR2 YYREEE (reference sequence). V gave up 5 bases and J gave up 2 bases; unmatched junction bases: 7. This CDR3 is 15 amino acids long. The CDR3 loop reads CASSSGREPKNIQYF. CDR3 bases: TGTGCCAGCAGTTCAGGGAGGGAGCCCAAAAACATTCAGTACTTC.

This clonotype showed up just once. The chain carries TRBV28 and TRBJ1-1; 8 positions agree with TRBD1. The CDR3 length is 14 residues. Germline V gives CDR1 MDHEN, CDR2 SYDVKM. V lost 5 bases and J lost 3; bases outside the gene matches: 5. The CDR3: CASSRLTGDTEAFF. The CDR3 nucleotides are TGTGCCAGCAGTAGATTGACAGGGGACACTGAAGCTTTCTTT.

V gene TRBV5-1 combines with J gene TRBJ1-3; 7 nucleotides agree with TRBD1. The junction had 12 bases not matched to a gene; V was cut back by 2 bases and J by 1 base. From germline, CDR1 is SGHRS and CDR2 YFSETQ. There are 18 residues in the CDR3. The CDR3 bases are TGCGCCAGCAGCTTCAGGGAAGGACCGACAGGGTCTGGAAACACCATATATTTT. Encoded protein: CASSFREGPTGSGNTIYF.

This clonotype was observed many times. J is TRBJ2-5 and V is TRBV7-2; D uncertain. Germline V lookup: CDR1 SGHTA, CDR2 FQGNSA. Trimming removed 3 bases from V and 5 bases from J, with 16 bases in between. This CDR3 spans 15 amino acids. DNA of the CDR3: TGTGCCAGCAGCTTTATCGAGGCTAGGATGGAGACCCAGTACTTC. Translating gives CASSFIEARMETQYF.

This chain connects TRBV10-3 to TRBJ2-1; TRBD2 matches 13 bases. V dropped 6 bases and J dropped 3; count of bases not matched to a gene: 5. Looked up from germline, CDR1 is ENHRY and CDR2 is SYGVKD. CDR3 length: 16 residues. The CDR3 sequence: CAIRGTSGTDYNEQFF. The DNA of the CDR3 is TGTGCCATCAGGGGGACTAGCGGGACGGACTACAATGAGCAGTTCTTC.

The rearrangement links TRBV11-2 to TRBJ2-3; no clear D gene. Germline lookup yields CDR1 SGHAT and CDR2 FQNNGV. V was clipped by 2 bases and J by 0 bases, with 18 bases between them. The CDR3 contains 18 residues. CDR3 loop: CASSLKLPGLASTDTQYF. CDR3 DNA sequence: TGTGCCAGCAGCTTAAAACTCCCCGGGCTGGCGAGCACAGATACGCAGTATTTT.

This clonotype has ten or more counts. The chain has TRBV7-2 and TRBJ1-4; D is undetermined. V gave up 3 bases and J gave up 6 bases, with 8 bases separating them. This CDR3 is built from 13 residues. Germline CDR1 reads SGHTA; CDR2 reads FQGNSA. CDR3 sequence: CASSFRLDEKLFF. Here the CDR3 DNA reads TGTGCCAGCAGCTTTAGATTGGATGAAAAACTGTTTTTT. The complete variable domain, with remaining parts taken from reference TRBV7-2 and TRBJ1-4, reads GAGVSQSPSNKVTEKGKDVELRCDPISGHTALYWYRQSLGQGLEFLIYFQGNSAPDKSGLPSDRFSAERTGGSVSTLTIQRTQQEDSAVYLCASSFRLDEKLFFGSGTQLSVL.